Shown below are 27 T cell receptor beta chains from a single sample sequenced in a study of beta chain features in type 1 diabetes. Findings of the study overall: In every one of the four CD4+ subsets, TCRB CDR3s were moderately but significantly shorter in Type 1 diabetes patients.

For these receptors, no antigen is known. Of the isolated RNA, all was reverse transcribed, and so the sequenced material was expressed TCRB transcripts. Data came from immunoSEQ multiplex PCR; TCRdb stores just in-frame clones and leaves some out. Of around 140,000 clones detected, 9% appear once; the ten largest clones hold approximately 0.7%. Sequenced: central memory CD4+ T cells from blood. The receptor set was obtained from a man aged 25 to 40 with type 1 diabetes.

The V and J genes are TRBV12-5 and TRBJ1-6, with D uncertain. Trimming took off 1 base at V and 10 bases at J, with 8 bases between the two ends. The CDR3 consists of 13 residues. Germline V gene lookup returns CDR1 LGHNT and CDR2 FRNRAP. CDR3: CASGLEERSPLHF. In DNA, the CDR3 is TGTGCTAGTGGTTTGGAGGAGCGATCACCCCTCCACTTT.

The chain recombines TRBV7-2 with TRBJ1-1, with D possibly being TRBD1 (6 bases). Germline loops: CDR1 SGHTA, CDR2 FQGNSA. The CDR3 covers 14 residues. Trimming stripped 5 bases from V and 12 bases from J, with 22 bases between. CDR3 amino acids: CASSIPGTHVGPFF. The CDR3 DNA sequence: TGTGCCAGCAGCATCCCCGGGACACACGTCGGCCCTTTCTTT.

The V call is TRBV5-6, the J call TRBJ2-7; D is possibly TRBD1 (6 bases). CDR3 length equals 13 residues. Germline CDR1 is SGHDT and CDR2 is YYEEEE. The V end was cut by 0 bases, the J end by 3 bases, with 7 bases between. The CDR3, as DNA: TGTGCCAGCAGCTTGGAAGGGGGCTACGAGCAGTACTTC. It codes for CASSLEGGYEQYF.

There are a few counts of this clone. This rearrangement joins TRBV11-2 to TRBJ1-3; 7 bases agree with TRBD1. Germline V lookup: CDR1 SGHAT, CDR2 FQNNGV. The CDR3 length is 15 residues. The ends lost 5 bases at V and 0 bases at J; junction bases unmatched: 4. CDR3 protein: CASSPWTGSGNTIYF. The CDR3, as DNA: TGTGCCAGCAGCCCCTGGACAGGCTCTGGAAACACCATATATTTT. Drawing the rest from reference TRBV11-2 and TRBJ1-3, the complete variable domain is EAGVAQSPRYKIIEKRQSVAFWCNPISGHATLYWYQQILGQGPKLLIQFQNNGVVDDSQLPKDRFSAERLKGVDSTLKIQPAKLEDSAVYLCASSPWTGSGNTIYFGEGSWLTVV.

This clone came up many times. V is TRBV10-3 and J is TRBJ1-2; D is possibly TRBD1 (5 bases). Per germline, CDR1 ENHRY and CDR2 SYGVKD. The CDR3 is 11 residues long. Trimming cost V 7 bases and J 8 bases, with 11 bases left between them. The CDR3 DNA follows: TGTGCCATCACTCAGGGAGGAGGCTACACCTTC. Translating it yields CAITQGGGYTF.

The CDR3 loop reads CASSSPGMQGAYEQYF. DNA of the CDR3: TGTGCCAGCTCATCTCCTGGGATGCAGGGGGCCTACGAGCAGTACTTC. The V and J genes are TRBV28 and TRBJ2-5; 7 positions agree with TRBD1. The tail of the sequence fits TRBJ2-7 better, so the J call may be wrong. The CDR3 length is 16 residues. Germline CDR1 is MDHEN and CDR2 is SYDVKM.

The chain employs TRBV18 and TRBJ2-5; no clear D. The V end lost 0 bases, the J end lost 0 bases, and 5 bases lay between the germline ends. Looked up from germline, CDR1 is KGHSH and CDR2 is LQKENI. The length of the CDR3 is 14 residues. The CDR3 bases are TGTGCCAGCTCACCACCGAACAACCAAGAGACCCAGTACTTC. Protein: CASSPPNNQETQYF.

In regard to this clone: The same CDR3 is also encoded by other DNA sequences in this sample. The gene calls are TRBV5-8 and TRBJ2-3, with 9 bases matching TRBD2. Germline values: CDR1 SGHTS, CDR2 YDEGEE. The CDR3 is 15 residues long. V lost 2 bases to trimming and J lost 3 bases; unmatched junction nucleotides: 4. The CDR3 loop is CASSFGGGGTDTQYF. The CDR3 DNA reads TGTGCCAGCAGCTTCGGCGGGGGGGGTACAGATACGCAGTATTTT. The complete variable domain, with remaining parts taken from reference TRBV5-8 and TRBJ2-3, reads EAGVTQSPTHLIKTRGQQATLRCSPISGHTSVYWYQQALGLGLQFLLWYDEGEERNRGNFPPRFSGRQFPNYSSELNVNALELEDSALYLCASSFGGGGTDTQYFGPGTRLTVL.

This clone has more than one count but fewer than ten. This rearrangement joins TRBV5-1 to TRBJ2-3; 10 nucleotides line up with TRBD1. This CDR3 has 16 amino acids. CDR1 is SGHRS, CDR2 YFSETQ, per germline. V dropped 0 bases and J dropped 1; count of bases not matched to a gene: 2. The CDR3 loop reads CASSLVGQGRTDTQYF. The DNA of the CDR3 is TGCGCCAGCAGCTTGGTGGGACAGGGGCGCACAGATACGCAGTATTTT.

This clone was counted ten times or more. The chain uses TRBV4-2 and TRBJ2-7; 7 bases are a match to TRBD2. The ends lost 3 bases at V and 0 bases at J; junction bases unmatched: 2. The CDR3 loop spans 14 amino acids. From germline, CDR1 is LGHNA and CDR2 YNFKEQ. Here the CDR3 reads CASSQRGSSYEQYF. DNA for the CDR3: TGTGCCAGCAGCCAGCGGGGGAGCTCCTACGAGCAGTACTTC.

The chain uses TRBV18 and TRBJ2-1, with D unclear. Between the trimmed V and J ends, which lost 5 bases and 8 bases, there was a span of 10 bases. The CDR3 has 12 residues. Germline V CDR1 and CDR2: KGHSH, LQKENI. CDR3: CASSATVYEQFF. CDR3 DNA: TGTGCCAGCTCAGCTACTGTTTATGAGCAGTTCTTC.

This clone was counted only a few times. CDR3: CASSYQYRGGGYTF. The CDR3 bases are TGTGCCAGCAGCTACCAATACAGGGGCGGGGGCTACACCTTC. The J gene is TRBJ1-2, the V gene TRBV27; 7 nucleotides match TRBD1. The CDR3 is 14 residues long. The V gene end was trimmed by 6 bases and the J gene end by 8 bases; junction bases not matched to a gene: 12. CDR1 is MNHEY, CDR2 SMNVEV, per germline (reference sequence).

Only a few counts were recorded for this clone. The chain employs TRBV27 and TRBJ1-5; D perhaps matches TRBD1 (5 bases). CDR1 is MNHEY and CDR2 is SMNVEV in the germline V gene (reference sequence). Trimming removed 1 base from V and 2 bases from J, with 9 bases in between. The CDR3 is made up of 15 amino acids. This CDR3 reads CASSLYGGGNQPQHF. DNA of the CDR3: TGTGCCAGCAGTTTATATGGGGGGGGCAATCAGCCCCAGCATTTT.

V usage is TRBV6-6 and J usage is TRBJ2-5; D is perhaps TRBD2 (6 bases). The CDR3 is 12 residues long. Trimming left V 4 bases short and J 3 bases short, with 6 bases between. Germline V gene sequence: CDR1 MNHNY, CDR2 SVGAGI (reference sequence). The CDR3 region is CASSSSEETQYF. As DNA, the CDR3 is TGTGCCAGCAGTTCTAGCGAAGAGACCCAGTACTTC.

This clone was observed a few times. CDR3 DNA: TGTGCCAGCAGCGTAGCCCCGGACAGGGGGAACATTCAGTACTTC. Its protein product is CASSVAPDRGNIQYF. The chain uses TRBV9 and TRBJ2-4, with 10 bases identical to TRBD1. This CDR3 spans 15 amino acids. Per germline, CDR1 SGDLS and CDR2 YYNGEE. With 0 bases clipped from V and 7 bases from J, the junction kept 4 bases outside the gene matches.

This clone was detected only a few times. The J gene is TRBJ2-2, the V gene TRBV7-3, with 7 bases that match TRBD1. The CDR3 covers 14 residues. Germline V gene sequence: CDR1 SGHTA, CDR2 FQGTGA. Germline trimming cut 5 bases from V and 7 bases from J; bases unmatched to any gene: 7. The CDR3, as DNA: TGTGCCAGCAGCCTACAGGGGCAGGACGGGGAGCTGTTTTTT. As protein: CASSLQGQDGELFF.

The rearrangement uses TRBV18 and TRBJ2-7; 7 bases align to TRBD1. The germline CDR1 and CDR2 sequences are KGHSH and LQKENI. The CDR3 spans 13 residues. Trimming cost V 3 bases and J 4 bases; bases outside gene matches: 3. This CDR3 reads CASSPGDRYEQYF. In nucleotides, the CDR3 is TGTGCCAGCTCACCTGGGGACAGATACGAGCAGTACTTC.

Ten or more counts support this clone. The chain has TRBV7-2 and TRBJ2-5; D remains ambiguous. The CDR3 length is 13 residues. V lost 5 bases, J lost 1 base, and 8 bases lay in between. The germline CDR1 and CDR2 sequences are SGHTA and FQGNSA. CDR3 in amino acids: CASSRLTQETQYF. The CDR3 region has the DNA TGTGCCAGCAGCCGACTGACCCAAGAGACCCAGTACTTC.

The CDR3 loop reads CASPWAPDTRGNTIYF. DNA for the CDR3: TGCGCCAGCCCCTGGGCCCCCGACACACGTGGAAACACCATATATTTT. The chain carries TRBV23-1 and TRBJ1-3; D remains ambiguous. TRBV23-1 is reported as an ORF; its role is uncertain. Trimming cost V 8 bases and J 3 bases, with 20 bases left between them. The CDR3 runs to 16 residues.

The chain carries TRBV2 and TRBJ1-1, with 8 bases aligning to TRBD1. Germline assignment: CDR1 SNHLY and CDR2 FYNNEI. V trimming: 4 bases; J trimming: 1 base; junction bases outside the gene matches: 5. There are 15 residues in the CDR3. This chain's CDR3 is CASSVQGARNTEAFF. Written as DNA, the CDR3 is TGTGCCAGCAGTGTTCAGGGGGCGAGGAACACTGAAGCTTTCTTT.

The chain employs TRBV2 and TRBJ2-1, with 9 bases aligning to TRBD1. Germline CDR1 reads SNHLY; CDR2 reads FYNNEI. Unmatched junction bases numbered 3, after V lost 7 bases and J lost 8 bases. The CDR3 runs to 12 residues. In nucleotides, the CDR3 is TGTGCCAGCAAAACAGGGGGCGATGAGCAGTTCTTC. The encoded protein is CASKTGGDEQFF.

The rearrangement joins TRBV7-8 to TRBJ2-7, with D maybe TRBD2 (6 bases). Trimming pared 0 bases from V and 8 bases from J, leaving 14 bases between. The CDR3 has 14 residues. In germline, CDR1 is SGHVS, CDR2 FQNEAQ. The CDR3 here is CASSLAKGRSQQYF. In nucleotides, the CDR3 is TGTGCCAGCAGCTTAGCGAAAGGGAGGTCGCAGCAGTACTTC.

The chain couples TRBV28 to TRBJ1-5; possible D gene TRBD1, 6 bases. The CDR3 runs 13 residues. V gave up 7 bases and J gave up 5 bases, with 12 bases separating them. CDR1 and CDR2 (germline): MDHEN, SYDVKM. CDR3 nucleotide sequence: TGTGCCAGCACCCAGGGGACCTATCAGCCCCAGCATTTT. This codes for CASTQGTYQPQHF.

V is TRBV9 and J is TRBJ2-5, with 9 bases lining up with TRBD2. Trimming took 2 bases from V and 5 from J; bases not matched to a gene: 7. In germline, CDR1 is SGDLS, CDR2 YYNGEE. The CDR3 spans 15 residues. In DNA, the CDR3 is TGTGCCAGCAGCGTCGGCGGGGGGGCTCGGGAGACCCAGTACTTC. It encodes CASSVGGGARETQYF.

This clone was found a few times. The J gene is TRBJ2-5, the V gene TRBV28; 9 nucleotides agree with TRBD1. In germline, CDR1 is MDHEN, CDR2 SYDVKM. This CDR3 comprises 15 residues. The V and J ends lost 3 bases and 5 bases, in that order; junction bases with no gene match: 7. CDR3: CASSLIGQGTETQYF. For the CDR3, the DNA is TGTGCCAGCAGTTTGATAGGACAGGGGACCGAGACCCAGTACTTC.

This clone appeared many times. This chain connects TRBV13 to TRBJ2-1; D may be TRBD1 (6 bases). CDR1 PRHDT and CDR2 FYEKMQ come from the germline V gene (reference sequence). The V and J ends lost 4 bases and 4 bases respectively, with 11 bases between them. This CDR3 is 14 amino acids long. In DNA, the CDR3 is TGTGCCAGCAGCTCCAGGGGAAGGTACAATGAGCAGTTCTTC. This sequence encodes CASSSRGRYNEQFF.

V is TRBV27 and J is TRBJ1-2; D is ambiguous. Germline CDR1 reads MNHEY; CDR2 reads SMNVEV (reference sequence). The CDR3 consists of 14 residues. The V and J ends lost 4 bases and 2 bases respectively, with 11 bases between them. The CDR3 sequence is CASSSTGRNYGYTF. The CDR3 DNA reads TGTGCCAGCAGTTCTACCGGGAGGAACTATGGCTACACCTTC.